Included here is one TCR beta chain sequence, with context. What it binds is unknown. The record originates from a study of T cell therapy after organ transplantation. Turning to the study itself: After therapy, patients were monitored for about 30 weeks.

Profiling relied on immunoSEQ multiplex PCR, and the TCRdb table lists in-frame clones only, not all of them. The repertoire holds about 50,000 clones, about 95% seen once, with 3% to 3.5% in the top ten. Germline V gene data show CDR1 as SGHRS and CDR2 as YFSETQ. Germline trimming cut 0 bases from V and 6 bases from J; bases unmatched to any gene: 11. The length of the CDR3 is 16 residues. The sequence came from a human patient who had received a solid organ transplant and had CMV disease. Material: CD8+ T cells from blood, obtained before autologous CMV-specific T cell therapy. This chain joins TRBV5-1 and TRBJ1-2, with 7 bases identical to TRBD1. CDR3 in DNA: TGCGCCAGCAGCTTGGTAGGGTCAGGGGGTGAAAATGGCTACACCTTC. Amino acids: CASSLVGSGGENGYTF.